The 6 T cell receptor beta chains below were found in one sample sequenced in a study of T cells after yellow fever vaccination. MiXCR was run by TCRdb on the 5' RACE reads, yielding one entry per CDR3 protein. The data hold a few hundred thousand distinct CDR3 sequences, with around 21% observed a single time. The material was PBMCs, obtained 15 days after the yellow fever booster vaccination. All receptors derive from a man aged 25 to 40 who received the YFV17D yellow fever vaccine.

The table lists this clonotype with a few counts. This chain connects TRBV6-1 to TRBJ2-2, with D possibly TRBD2 on 6 matching bases. Germline CDR1 is MNHNS and CDR2 is SASEGT. V lost 6 bases and J lost 9, with 17 bases in between. The CDR3 extends over 14 amino acids. The CDR3 protein is CASRPSGGGRELFF. The CDR3, as DNA: TGTGCCAGCAGACCCTCTGGGGGAGGCCGGGAGCTGTTTTTT.

Concerning this clonotype itself: A much larger clone is a single base away; this may be a read error. V and J are TRBV4-3 and TRBJ2-6; perhaps TRBD1 as D (5 bases). V lost 1 base and J 2 bases, leaving 15 bases between the germline ends. CDR3 size: 18 residues. Germline V gene sequence: CDR1 LGHNA, CDR2 YSLEER. In nucleotides, the CDR3 is TGCGCCAGCAGCCAAGCTGGGGCGCCAGGAACTGGGGCCAACGTCCTGACTTTC. Protein: CASSQAGAPGTGANVLTF.

The chain combines TRBV20-1 with TRBJ2-7; 9 positions agree with TRBD2. Trimming took 0 bases from V and 5 from J; bases not matched to a gene: 8. The CDR3 has 15 residues. Germline V gene data show CDR1 as DFQATT and CDR2 as SNEGSKA (reference sequence). This CDR3 reads CSARDGAGGVHEQYF. CDR3 nucleotide sequence: TGCAGTGCTAGAGATGGGGCGGGAGGGGTCCACGAGCAGTACTTC.

J is TRBJ1-5 and V is TRBV20-1; the D is unclear. This CDR3 comprises 14 residues. Germline lookup yields CDR1 DFQATT and CDR2 SNEGSKA (reference sequence). V lost 1 base, J lost 3 bases, and 10 bases lay in between. CDR3 bases: TGCAGTGCTAGAGTTCCGGGGTACAATCAGCCCCAGCATTTT. Translation gives CSARVPGYNQPQHF.

This rearrangement joins TRBV19 to TRBJ2-1, with 9 bases that match TRBD2. With 7 bases clipped from V and 4 bases from J, the junction kept 20 bases outside the gene matches. The CDR3 sequence is 19 residues long. CDR1 LNHDA and CDR2 SQIVND come from the germline V gene (reference sequence). The CDR3 spells CASTGLGIAGDIGYNEQFF. CDR3 DNA: TGTGCCAGTACGGGTTTGGGGATAGCGGGAGACATCGGGTACAATGAGCAGTTCTTC.

This clonotype turned up a few times. The genes are TRBV2 and TRBJ2-1; either TRBD1 or TRBD2 may supply D (7 bases each). The CDR3 is 13 residues long. Trimming pared 9 bases from V and 8 bases from J, leaving 17 bases between. CDR1 is SNHLY and CDR2 is FYNNEI in the germline V gene. The CDR3 sequence: CARSRGGSDEQFF. CDR3 sequence (DNA): TGTGCCAGGTCCAGGGGGGGCTCGGATGAGCAGTTCTTC.